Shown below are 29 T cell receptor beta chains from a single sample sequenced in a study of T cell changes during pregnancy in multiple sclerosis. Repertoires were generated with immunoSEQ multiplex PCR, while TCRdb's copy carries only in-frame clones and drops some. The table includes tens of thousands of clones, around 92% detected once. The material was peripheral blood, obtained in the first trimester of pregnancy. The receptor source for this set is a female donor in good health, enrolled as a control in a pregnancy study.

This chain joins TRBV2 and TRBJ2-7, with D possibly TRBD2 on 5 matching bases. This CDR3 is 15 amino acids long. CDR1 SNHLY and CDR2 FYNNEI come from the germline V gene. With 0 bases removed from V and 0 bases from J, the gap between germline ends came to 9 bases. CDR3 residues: CASSEAERDSYEQYF. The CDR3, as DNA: TGTGCCAGCAGTGAAGCGGAACGGGACTCCTACGAGCAGTACTTC.

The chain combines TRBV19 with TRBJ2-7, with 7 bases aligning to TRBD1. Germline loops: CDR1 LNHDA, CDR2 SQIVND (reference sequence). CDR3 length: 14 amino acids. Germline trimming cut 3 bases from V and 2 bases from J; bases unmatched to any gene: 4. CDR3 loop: CASSIGDRPYEQYF. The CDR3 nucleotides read TGTGCCAGTAGTATCGGGGACAGACCCTACGAGCAGTACTTC.

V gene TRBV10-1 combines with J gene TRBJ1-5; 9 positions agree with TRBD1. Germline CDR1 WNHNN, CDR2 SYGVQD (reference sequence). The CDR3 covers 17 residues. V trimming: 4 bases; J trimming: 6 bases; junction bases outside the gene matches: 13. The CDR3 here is CASSVIKDRGKGQPQHF. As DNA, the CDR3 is TGCGCCAGCAGTGTAATTAAGGACAGGGGAAAGGGTCAGCCCCAGCATTTT.

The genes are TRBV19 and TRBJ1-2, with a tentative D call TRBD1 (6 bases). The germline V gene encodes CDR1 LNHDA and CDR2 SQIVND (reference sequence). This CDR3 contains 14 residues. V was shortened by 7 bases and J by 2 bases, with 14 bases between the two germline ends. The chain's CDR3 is CASNPQGTNYGYTF. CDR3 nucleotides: TGTGCCAGTAACCCACAGGGAACCAACTATGGCTACACCTTC.

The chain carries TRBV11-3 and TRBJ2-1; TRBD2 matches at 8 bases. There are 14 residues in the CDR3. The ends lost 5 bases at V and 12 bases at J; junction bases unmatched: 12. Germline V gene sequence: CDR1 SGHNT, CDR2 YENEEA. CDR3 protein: CASSPGVAGRGQFF. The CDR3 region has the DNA TGTGCCAGCAGCCCCGGGGTAGCGGGAAGGGGGCAGTTCTTC.

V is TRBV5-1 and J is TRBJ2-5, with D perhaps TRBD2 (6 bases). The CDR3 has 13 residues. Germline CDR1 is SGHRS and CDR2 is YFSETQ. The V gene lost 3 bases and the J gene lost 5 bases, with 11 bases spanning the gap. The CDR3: CASSWRAGETQYF. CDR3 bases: TGCGCCAGCAGCTGGAGGGCCGGGGAGACCCAGTACTTC. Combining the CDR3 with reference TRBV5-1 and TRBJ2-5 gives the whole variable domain KAGVTQTPRYLIKTRGQQVTLSCSPISGHRSVSWYQQTPGQGLQFLFEYFSETQRNKGNFPGRFSGRQFSNSRSEMNVSTLELGDSALYLCASSWRAGETQYFGPGTRLLVL.

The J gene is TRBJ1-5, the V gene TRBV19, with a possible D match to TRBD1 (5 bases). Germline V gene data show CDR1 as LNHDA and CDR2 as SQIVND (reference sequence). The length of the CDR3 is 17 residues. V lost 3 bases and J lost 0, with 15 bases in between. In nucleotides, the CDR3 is TGTGCCAGTAGTATCCTTCCGGGGGGGGATAGCAATCAGCCCCAGCATTTT. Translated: CASSILPGGDSNQPQHF.

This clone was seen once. CDR3: CATPPGTGFYNEQFF. CDR3 nucleotide sequence: TGTGCCACCCCCCCCGGGACAGGGTTCTACAATGAGCAGTTCTTC. This sequence joins TRBV6-1 and TRBJ2-1; 9 bases match TRBD1. The V gene end was trimmed by 10 bases and the J gene end by 3 bases; junction bases not matched to a gene: 10. Germline V gene data show CDR1 as MNHNS and CDR2 as SASEGT. The CDR3 spans 15 residues.

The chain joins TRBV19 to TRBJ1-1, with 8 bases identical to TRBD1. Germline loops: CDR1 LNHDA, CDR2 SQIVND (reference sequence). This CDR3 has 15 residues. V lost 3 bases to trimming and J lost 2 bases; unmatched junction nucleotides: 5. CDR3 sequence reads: CASSMVGQGNTEAFF. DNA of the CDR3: TGTGCCAGTAGTATGGTTGGACAGGGTAACACTGAAGCTTTCTTT.

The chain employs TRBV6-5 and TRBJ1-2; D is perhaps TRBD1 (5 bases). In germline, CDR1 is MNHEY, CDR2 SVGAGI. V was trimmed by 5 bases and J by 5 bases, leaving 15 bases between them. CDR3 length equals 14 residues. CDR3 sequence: CASSKLDRSYGYTF. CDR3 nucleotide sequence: TGTGCCAGCAGTAAACTCGACAGATCTTATGGCTACACCTTC.

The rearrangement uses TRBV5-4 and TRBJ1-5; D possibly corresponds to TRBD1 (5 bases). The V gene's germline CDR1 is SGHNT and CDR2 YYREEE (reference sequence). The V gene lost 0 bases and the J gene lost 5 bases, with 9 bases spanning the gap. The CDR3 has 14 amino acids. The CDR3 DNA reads TGTGCCAGCAGCTTGGAAGGGGAGGATCAGCCCCAGCATTTT. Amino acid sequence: CASSLEGEDQPQHF.

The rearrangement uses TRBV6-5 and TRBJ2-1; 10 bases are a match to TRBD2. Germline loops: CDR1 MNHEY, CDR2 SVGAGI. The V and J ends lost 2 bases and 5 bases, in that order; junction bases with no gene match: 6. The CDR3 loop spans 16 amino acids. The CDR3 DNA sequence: TGTGCCAGCAGTTACCTGTCTAGCGGGGGAAACAATGAGCAGTTCTTC. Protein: CASSYLSSGGNNEQFF.

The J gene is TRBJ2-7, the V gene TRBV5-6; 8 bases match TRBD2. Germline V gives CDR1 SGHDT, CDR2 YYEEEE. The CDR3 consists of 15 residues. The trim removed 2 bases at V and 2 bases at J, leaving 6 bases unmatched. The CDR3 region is CASSFLAGGPYEQYF. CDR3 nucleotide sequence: TGTGCCAGCAGCTTCTTGGCGGGGGGCCCCTACGAGCAGTACTTC.

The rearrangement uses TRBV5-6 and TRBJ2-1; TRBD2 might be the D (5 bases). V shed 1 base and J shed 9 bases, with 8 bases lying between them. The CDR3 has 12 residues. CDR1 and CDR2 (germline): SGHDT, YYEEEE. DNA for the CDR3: TGTGCCAGCAGCTTGACCGGGGTTGAGCAGTTCTTC. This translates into CASSLTGVEQFF.

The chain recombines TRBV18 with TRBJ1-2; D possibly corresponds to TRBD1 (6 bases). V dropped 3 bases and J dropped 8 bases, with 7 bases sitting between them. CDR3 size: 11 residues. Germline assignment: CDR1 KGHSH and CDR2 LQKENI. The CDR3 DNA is TGTGCCAGCTCACCCGGACAGGGCTACACCTTC. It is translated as CASSPGQGYTF.

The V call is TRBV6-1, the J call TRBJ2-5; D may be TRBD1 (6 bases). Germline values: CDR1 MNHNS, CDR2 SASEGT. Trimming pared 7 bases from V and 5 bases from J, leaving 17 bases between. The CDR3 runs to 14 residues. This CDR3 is CASMGRRGRETQYF. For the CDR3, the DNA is TGTGCCAGCATGGGCCGCAGGGGTAGGGAGACCCAGTACTTC.

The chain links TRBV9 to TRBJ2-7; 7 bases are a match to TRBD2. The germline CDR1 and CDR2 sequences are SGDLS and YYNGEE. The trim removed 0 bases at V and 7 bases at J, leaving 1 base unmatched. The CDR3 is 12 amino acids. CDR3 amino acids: CASSVDGGEQYF. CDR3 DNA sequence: TGTGCCAGCAGCGTAGACGGGGGGGAGCAGTACTTC.

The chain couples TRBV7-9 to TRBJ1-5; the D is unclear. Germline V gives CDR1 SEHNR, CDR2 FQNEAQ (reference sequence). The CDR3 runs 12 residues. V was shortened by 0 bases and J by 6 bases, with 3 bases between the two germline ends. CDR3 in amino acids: CASSLAGQPQHF. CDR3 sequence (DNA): TGTGCCAGCAGCTTAGCCGGTCAGCCCCAGCATTTT.

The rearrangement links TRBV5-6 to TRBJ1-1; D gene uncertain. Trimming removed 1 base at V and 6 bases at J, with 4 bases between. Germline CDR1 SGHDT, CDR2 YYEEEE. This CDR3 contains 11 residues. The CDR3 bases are TGTGCCAGCAGCTTGCTATCTGAAGCTTTCTTT. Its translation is CASSLLSEAFF.

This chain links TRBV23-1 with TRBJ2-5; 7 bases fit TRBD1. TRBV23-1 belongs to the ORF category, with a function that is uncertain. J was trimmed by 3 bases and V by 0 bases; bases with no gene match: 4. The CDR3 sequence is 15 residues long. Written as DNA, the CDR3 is TGCGCCAGCAGTCAATCCGGACAGGATGAAGAGACCCAGTACTTC. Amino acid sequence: CASSQSGQDEETQYF.

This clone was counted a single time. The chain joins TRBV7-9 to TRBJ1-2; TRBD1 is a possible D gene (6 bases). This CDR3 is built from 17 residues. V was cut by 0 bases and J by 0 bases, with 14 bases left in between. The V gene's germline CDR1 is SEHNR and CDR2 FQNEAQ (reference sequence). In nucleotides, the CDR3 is TGTGCCAGCAGCTTAGCTCTTAGGGGGGGAACTAACTATGGCTACACCTTC. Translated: CASSLALRGGTNYGYTF.

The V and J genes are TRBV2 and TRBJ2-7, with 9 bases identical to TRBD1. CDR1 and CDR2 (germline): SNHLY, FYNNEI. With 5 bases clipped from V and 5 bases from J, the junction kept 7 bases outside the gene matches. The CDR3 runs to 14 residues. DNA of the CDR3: TGTGCCAGCAGTATTATACAGGGGGCGAACGAGCAGTACTTC. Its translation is CASSIIQGANEQYF.

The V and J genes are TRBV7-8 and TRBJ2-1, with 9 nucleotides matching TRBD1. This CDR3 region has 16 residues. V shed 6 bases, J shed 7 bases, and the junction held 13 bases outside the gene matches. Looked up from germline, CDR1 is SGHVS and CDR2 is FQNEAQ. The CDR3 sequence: CASSFTPGQGGNEQFF. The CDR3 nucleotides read TGTGCCAGCAGTTTCACTCCGGGACAGGGTGGAAATGAGCAGTTCTTC.

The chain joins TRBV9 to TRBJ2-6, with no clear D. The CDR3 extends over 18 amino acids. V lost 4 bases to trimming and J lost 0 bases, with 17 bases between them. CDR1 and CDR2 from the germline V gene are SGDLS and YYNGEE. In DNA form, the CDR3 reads TGTGCCAGCAGCCCAGCCGGGTCCCTCGTCTCTGGGGCCAACGTCCTGACTTTC. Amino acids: CASSPAGSLVSGANVLTF.

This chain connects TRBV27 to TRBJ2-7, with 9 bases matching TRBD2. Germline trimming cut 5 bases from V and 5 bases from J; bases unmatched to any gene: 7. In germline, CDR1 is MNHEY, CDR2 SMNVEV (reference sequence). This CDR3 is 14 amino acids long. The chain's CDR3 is CASSPLAGVHEQYF. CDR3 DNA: TGTGCCAGCAGTCCCTTAGCGGGAGTACACGAGCAGTACTTC.

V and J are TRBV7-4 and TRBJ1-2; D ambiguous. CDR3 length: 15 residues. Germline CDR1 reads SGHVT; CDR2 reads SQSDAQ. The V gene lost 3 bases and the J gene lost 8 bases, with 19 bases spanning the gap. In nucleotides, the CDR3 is TGTGCCAGCAGCTTCCTCATGTCGGGATTAGGGGGCTACACCTTC. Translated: CASSFLMSGLGGYTF.

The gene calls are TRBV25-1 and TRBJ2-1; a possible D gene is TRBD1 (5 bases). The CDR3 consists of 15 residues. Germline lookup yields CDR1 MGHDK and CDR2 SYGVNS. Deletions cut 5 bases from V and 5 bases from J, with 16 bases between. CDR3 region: CASSIDSARNNEQFF. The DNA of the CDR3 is TGTGCCAGCAGTATCGACAGCGCTAGGAACAATGAGCAGTTCTTC.

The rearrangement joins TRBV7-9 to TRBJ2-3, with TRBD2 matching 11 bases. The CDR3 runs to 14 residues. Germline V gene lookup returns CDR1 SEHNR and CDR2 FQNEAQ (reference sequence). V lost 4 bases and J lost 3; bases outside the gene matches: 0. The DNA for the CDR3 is TGTGCCAGCAGCTGGACTAGCGGGACAGATACGCAGTATTTT. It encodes CASSWTSGTDTQYF.

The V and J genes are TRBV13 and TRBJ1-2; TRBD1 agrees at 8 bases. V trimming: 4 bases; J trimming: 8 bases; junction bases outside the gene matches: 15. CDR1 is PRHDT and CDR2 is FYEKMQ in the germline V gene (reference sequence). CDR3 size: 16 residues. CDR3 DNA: TGTGCCAGCAGCTCCCTACCGGGACAGGTCCTCGGGGGCTACACCTTC. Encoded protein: CASSSLPGQVLGGYTF.